A single sample is the source of the 26 T cell receptor beta chains below, sequenced in a study of beta chain features in type 1 diabetes. As every portion of the isolated RNA was reverse transcribed, the sequencing read expressed TCRB transcripts. TCRdb's table, derived via immunoSEQ multiplex PCR, lists solely in-frame clones and lacks some. This table holds approximately 120,000 clones, approximately 39% found once. The sample consisted of stem cell memory CD4+ T cells from blood. Receptor source: a woman aged 18-30 years in good health.

This CDR3 reads CASSLRGAQGDPQHF. CDR3 nucleotide sequence: TGTGCCAGCAGCTTAAGGGGGGCCCAGGGGGATCCCCAGCATTTT. The V gene is TRBV7-6, the J gene TRBJ1-5; 7 nucleotides align to TRBD1. Germline V gene sequence: CDR1 SGHVS, CDR2 FNYEAQ. This CDR3 region has 15 residues. Trimming removed 2 bases from V and 10 bases from J; junction bases left unmatched: 11.

This clone was counted only a few times. J is TRBJ2-2 and V is TRBV11-3; the D is unclear. The germline V and J ends were trimmed by 4 bases and 6 bases, with 6 bases remaining between them. The CDR3 sequence is 12 residues long. CDR1 and CDR2 (germline): SGHNT, YENEEA. This CDR3 reads CASSSSPGELFF. The CDR3 DNA reads TGTGCCAGCAGCTCCTCTCCCGGGGAGCTGTTTTTT.

CDR3 region: CASSPNPGQGRGEKLFF. The CDR3 DNA reads as TGCGCCAGCAGCCCCAACCCGGGACAGGGGCGAGGAGAAAAACTGTTTTTT. The genes are TRBV5-1 and TRBJ1-4; 10 bases match TRBD1. The germline CDR1 and CDR2 sequences are SGHRS and YFSETQ. The CDR3 sequence is 17 residues long. J lost 8 bases, V lost 4 bases, and 14 bases had no gene match.

The chain is built from TRBV6-1 and TRBJ2-1; 11 bases agree with TRBD2. The CDR3 extends over 13 amino acids. Germline CDR1 and CDR2: MNHNS and SASEGT. This chain's CDR3 is CVSLAGGPVEQFF. DNA of the CDR3: TGTGTAAGTTTAGCGGGAGGGCCGGTTGAGCAGTTCTTC.

The chain links TRBV21-1 to TRBJ2-1; TRBD2 was called by the table and not checked on the DNA. TRBV21-1 is labeled a pseudogene. This CDR3 has 17 amino acids. DNA for the CDR3: TGTGCCAGCAGGAGACTAGCGGGAGGGCCCCCCTACAATGAGCAGTTCTTC. This gives the protein CASRRLAGGPPYNEQFF.

This clone was detected only a few times. The chain has TRBV6-5 and TRBJ2-5, with D perhaps TRBD1 (6 bases). This CDR3 is 14 amino acids long. V shed 6 bases and J shed 7 bases, with 18 bases lying between them. Per germline, CDR1 MNHEY and CDR2 SVGAGI. CDR3: CASRNSRGSATQYF. In DNA, the CDR3 is TGTGCCAGCAGAAACAGCAGGGGTTCGGCGACCCAGTACTTC.

There are a few counts of this clone. The chain carries TRBV5-1 and TRBJ2-1, with D possibly TRBD2 on 5 matching bases. V lost 4 bases to trimming and J lost 9 bases, with 14 bases between them. This CDR3 spans 13 amino acids. The germline CDR1 and CDR2 sequences are SGHRS and YFSETQ. The CDR3 sequence is CASSRTRPSEQFF. The DNA of the CDR3 is TGCGCCAGCAGCAGAACTAGGCCAAGTGAGCAGTTCTTC.

The table lists this clone with a few counts. The rearrangement links TRBV9 to TRBJ2-5; D call uncertain. The CDR3 extends over 15 amino acids. Trimming took 0 bases from V and 5 from J, leaving 14 bases between them. CDR1 and CDR2 from the germline V gene are SGDLS and YYNGEE. CDR3 in amino acids: CASSVVPGSAETQYF. DNA for the CDR3: TGTGCCAGCAGCGTAGTACCCGGGTCTGCCGAGACCCAGTACTTC.

This chain links TRBV6-1 with TRBJ2-2, with a tentative D call TRBD1 (5 bases). The CDR3 is made up of 14 amino acids. Trimming took 6 bases from V and 5 from J, leaving 13 bases between them. Per germline, CDR1 MNHNS and CDR2 SASEGT. The CDR3 bases are TGTGCCAGCAGGGTTGACAGTTGGACCGGGGAGCTGTTTTTT. Its translation: CASRVDSWTGELFF.

The gene calls are TRBV7-2 and TRBJ2-2, with TRBD1 matching over 7 bases. V lost 4 bases to trimming and J lost 5 bases; unmatched junction nucleotides: 10. CDR3 size: 16 residues. The germline CDR1 and CDR2 sequences are SGHTA and FQGNSA. The CDR3 region has the DNA TGTGCCAGCAGCTCCCTGACAAAGACAGGGACCGGGGAGCTGTTTTTT. Translated: CASSSLTKTGTGELFF. The whole variable domain, filled in from reference TRBV7-2 and TRBJ2-2, reads GAGVSQSPSNKVTEKGKDVELRCDPISGHTALYWYRQSLGQGLEFLIYFQGNSAPDKSGLPSDRFSAERTGGSVSTLTIQRTQQEDSAVYLCASSSLTKTGTGELFFGEGSRLTVL.

This chain uses TRBV11-2 with TRBJ2-4, with D possibly matching TRBD2 (6 bases). The germline V gene encodes CDR1 SGHAT and CDR2 FQNNGV. The V end lost 3 bases, the J end lost 5 bases, and 8 bases lay between the germline ends. The CDR3 has 13 residues. CDR3 DNA: TGTGCCAGCAGCTTTAGCGGAGAAAACATTCAGTACTTC. It translates to CASSFSGENIQYF.

The gene calls are TRBV28 and TRBJ2-7; 11 bases fit TRBD2. CDR1 is MDHEN and CDR2 is SYDVKM in the germline V gene. This CDR3 spans 16 amino acids. V was pared by 6 bases and J by 2 bases, with 9 bases of the junction left unmatched. CDR3 in DNA: TGTGCCAGCAGGGTCTTTGGGACTAGCGGAACCTACGAGCAGTACTTC. Protein: CASRVFGTSGTYEQYF.

The CDR3 bases are TGTGCCAGCAGTCCTTTAGCGGGTGGCGGAGATACGCAGTATTTT. It yields the protein CASSPLAGGGDTQYF. The gene calls are TRBV28 and TRBJ2-3; TRBD2 agrees at 7 bases. This CDR3 region has 15 residues. Losses at the gene ends were 5 bases for V and 5 bases for J; bases not matched to a gene: 10. CDR1 MDHEN and CDR2 SYDVKM come from the germline V gene.

In this sample, this clone turned up a few times. The rearrangement uses TRBV5-1 and TRBJ2-1; D might be TRBD2 (5 bases). Per the germline V gene, CDR1 is SGHRS and CDR2 is YFSETQ. There are 12 residues in the CDR3. V was pared by 5 bases and J by 6 bases, with 9 bases between. This chain's CDR3 is CASRAGLNEQFF. CDR3 sequence (DNA): TGCGCCAGCAGGGCAGGACTCAATGAGCAGTTCTTC.

The chain joins TRBV28 to TRBJ1-2; TRBD1 agrees at 8 bases. With V trimmed by 8 bases and J by 5 bases, 10 bases remained unmatched. CDR1 is MDHEN and CDR2 is SYDVKM in the germline V gene. The CDR3 loop spans 14 amino acids. The CDR3 region is CASGIPQGVYGYTF. The CDR3 nucleotides are TGTGCCAGCGGTATTCCACAGGGGGTTTATGGCTACACCTTC.

J is TRBJ2-5 and V is TRBV6-6; the match to TRBD1 covers 9 bases. V trimming: 7 bases; J trimming: 4 bases; junction bases outside the gene matches: 10. This CDR3 is 15 amino acids long. Germline loops: CDR1 MNHNY, CDR2 SVGAGI (reference sequence). This chain's CDR3 is CASTWGGQGGETQYF. The DNA of the CDR3 is TGTGCCAGCACCTGGGGGGGACAGGGAGGAGAGACCCAGTACTTC.

Only a few counts were recorded for this clone. The V gene is TRBV7-2, the J gene TRBJ1-5; D call uncertain. Germline CDR1 SGHTA, CDR2 FQGNSA. Trimming stripped 8 bases from V and 0 bases from J, with 14 bases between. This CDR3 has 15 amino acids. The CDR3 bases are TGTGCCAGCGAACAGCTAACCTCTAGCAATCAGCCCCAGCATTTT. As protein: CASEQLTSSNQPQHF.

The chain carries TRBV6-5 and TRBJ1-1, with no clear D. Germline CDR1 and CDR2: MNHEY and SVGAGI. V lost 3 bases to trimming and J lost 4 bases, with 9 bases between them. The CDR3 totals 13 residues. The CDR3, as DNA: TGTGCCAGCAGTTATCGCCAGCGCACTGAAGCTTTCTTT. Translated, it gives CASSYRQRTEAFF.

This clone occurred a few times. The chain combines TRBV7-2 with TRBJ2-1; 8 bases are shared with TRBD2. The V and J ends lost 5 bases and 8 bases, in that order; junction bases with no gene match: 14. Germline-derived CDR1 and CDR2 are SGHTA and FQGNSA. The CDR3 is 16 residues long. DNA for the CDR3: TGTGCCAGCAGCCTTCCGGGAGGGGGATCCCAGGATGAGCAGTTCTTC. It encodes CASSLPGGGSQDEQFF. Drawing the rest from reference TRBV7-2 and TRBJ2-1, the complete variable domain is GAGVSQSPSNKVTEKGKDVELRCDPISGHTALYWYRQSLGQGLEFLIYFQGNSAPDKSGLPSDRFSAERTGGSVSTLTIQRTQQEDSAVYLCASSLPGGGSQDEQFFGPGTRLTVL.

This clone was observed once. The chain is built from TRBV4-3 and TRBJ2-3, with 7 bases identical to TRBD2. The CDR3 length is 18 residues. Germline V gene sequence: CDR1 LGHNA, CDR2 YSLEER. Germline trimming cut 1 base from V and 0 bases from J; bases unmatched to any gene: 10. This CDR3 reads CASSQARLARTSTDTQYF. For the CDR3, the DNA is TGCGCCAGCAGCCAAGCCAGACTAGCAAGGACTAGCACAGATACGCAGTATTTT.

The chain couples TRBV28 to TRBJ2-7; the D gene is possibly TRBD2 (5 bases). The CDR3 has 14 residues. Trimming took 5 bases from V and 3 from J, leaving 14 bases between them. Germline V gene sequence: CDR1 MDHEN, CDR2 SYDVKM. The CDR3 loop is CASSDTLRDYEQYF. CDR3 in DNA: TGTGCCAGCAGTGATACTCTACGGGACTACGAGCAGTACTTC.

In DNA form, the CDR3 reads TGTGCCAGTAGCAAACTTCAAGACAGCTACCTGAACACTGAAGCTTTCTTT. Translation: CASSKLQDSYLNTEAFF. The chain employs TRBV19 and TRBJ1-1, with D maybe TRBD1 (5 bases). The CDR3 length is 17 residues. The germline V and J ends were trimmed by 6 bases and 0 bases, with 20 bases remaining between them. Germline V gene lookup returns CDR1 LNHDA and CDR2 SQIVND (reference sequence).

The chain couples TRBV7-3 to TRBJ2-3; TRBD2 matches 14 bases. CDR1 is SGHTA, CDR2 FQGTGA, per germline. The V gene end was trimmed by 4 bases and the J gene end by 5 bases; junction bases not matched to a gene: 5. The CDR3 is made up of 16 amino acids. CDR3 in DNA: TGTGCCAGCAGCTCGGGGACTAGCGGGAGAAGAGATACGCAGTATTTT. Translation gives CASSSGTSGRRDTQYF.

The chain carries TRBV5-6 and TRBJ2-1, with TRBD1 matching 7 bases. The trim removed 4 bases at V and 6 bases at J, leaving 13 bases unmatched. Per germline, CDR1 SGHDT and CDR2 YYEEEE. This CDR3 contains 16 residues. This CDR3 is CASSPYTGVWGNEQFF. CDR3 coding DNA: TGTGCCAGCAGCCCCTATACAGGGGTATGGGGCAATGAGCAGTTCTTC. Full variable domain (remainder filled in from reference TRBV5-6 and TRBJ2-1): DAGVTQSPTHLIKTRGQQVTLRCSPKSGHDTVSWYQQALGQGPQFIFQYYEEEERQRGNFPDRFSGHQFPNYSSELNVNALLLGDSALYLCASSPYTGVWGNEQFFGPGTRLTVL.

This clone was detected once. The genes are TRBV20-1 and TRBJ2-5, with unresolved D. The CDR3 is 11 amino acids. The germline V gene has CDR1 DFQATT and CDR2 SNEGSKA (reference sequence). Trimming took off 3 bases at V and 4 bases at J, with 6 bases between the two ends. Written as DNA, the CDR3 is TGCAGTGCTAGGTACGGAGAGACCCAGTACTTC. Protein: CSARYGETQYF.

This clone was found a few times. This rearrangement joins TRBV18 to TRBJ1-2; D unresolved. The CDR3 has 15 residues. Trimming removed 0 bases at V and 3 bases at J, with 11 bases between. Germline CDR1 KGHSH, CDR2 LQKENI. CDR3 sequence: CASSPPGGWHYGYTF. As DNA, the CDR3 is TGTGCCAGCTCACCACCGGGAGGCTGGCACTATGGCTACACCTTC.